This entry is about one TCR beta chain. These data belong to a study of blood T cell repertoires in COVID-19. Whole-study context: Whether acute or convalescent, the COVID-19 samples came from the United States, Italy and Spain. T cells, B-cell-depleted T cells, or PBMCs provided the cDNA or gDNA that served as material.

The authors' processing: Cell counts per sample came from amplifying reference gene primers. The assay was immunoSEQ multiplex PCR, and TCRdb's table has in-frame clones only and misses some. That table is the source of V, J and clone size, and D and trimming were worked out from the DNA. The sample contains about 130,000 clones, approximately 80% of which appear only once. This TCR came from a woman in her forties or fifties with acute or convalescent COVID-19. Sequences were obtained from peripheral blood.

CDR3 amino acids: CASSPNRDTEAFF. DNA for the CDR3: TGTGCCAGCAGCCCAAACAGGGACACTGAAGCTTTCTTT. V is TRBV6-5 and J is TRBJ1-1; D might be TRBD1 (6 bases). The CDR3 extends over 13 amino acids. V was pared by 6 bases and J by 3 bases, with 11 bases between. Germline V gives CDR1 MNHEY, CDR2 SVGAGI.